This T cell receptor (beta chain) came from a study of blood T cell repertoires in COVID-19. CDR1 and CDR2 (germline): SGHVS, FNYEAQ. This CDR3 region has 13 residues. The ends lost 6 bases at V and 3 bases at J; junction bases unmatched: 4. Method: immunoSEQ multiplex PCR; TCRdb's copy keeps in-frame clones and lacks some. The sample holds 100,000 or so clones; just under 85% are singletons and the top ten take 7.5% to 10%. The gene calls are TRBV7-6 and TRBJ1-1; 7 bases align to TRBD1. This TCR was sampled from a middle-aged man with active or convalescent COVID-19. The specimen was peripheral blood. The CDR3 protein is CASSRDSYTEAFF. The CDR3 DNA reads TGTGCCAGCAGTCGGGACAGCTACACTGAAGCTTTCTTT.